This TCR beta chain was captured by sequencing in a study of blood T cell repertoires in COVID-19. Looking at the study overall: The study drew acute and convalescent COVID-19 samples from the United States, Italy and Spain.

Repertoires were generated with immunoSEQ multiplex PCR, while TCRdb's copy carries only in-frame clones and drops some. The table has approximately 300,000 clones, 85% to 95% seen once. Contact with a PCR-confirmed or clinician-diagnosed COVID-19 case occurred within 2 weeks of entry. This CDR3 contains 15 residues. Trimming removed 4 bases from V and 4 bases from J, with 14 bases in between. Per germline, CDR1 SGDLS and CDR2 YYNGEE. This chain uses TRBV9 with TRBJ2-2; the D gene is possibly TRBD1 (6 bases). The clonotype originates from a woman in her twenties or thirties who had been exposed to COVID-19. Source material: PBMCs or T cells enriched from blood (not recorded which). The CDR3 sequence is CASSQTGRGTGELFF. The CDR3 coding sequence is TGTGCCAGCAGCCAGACAGGTCGGGGCACCGGGGAGCTGTTTTTT.